This T cell receptor beta chain came from a study of T cells expressing NK-cell markers. Study outcomes and limitations: Of CD8+ T cells, about 1.0-8% belonged to dominant NKG2C+ clonotypes in six or seven donors.

TCRdb reprocessed the 5' RACE reads; each CDR3 protein has one entry and no DNA is given. This sample's table reports about 460,000 distinct CDR3 sequences. Comments on this clonotype: Its matching antigen is unknown.

The CDR3 runs 15 residues. The chain recombines TRBV12-3 or TRBV12-4 with TRBJ1-2; TCRdb outputs TRBD1, but without DNA this stays unchecked. Sequenced material: blood T cells: a sorted CD56 or NKG2C T cell subset, CD4+ or CD8+ T cells, or bulk PBMC T cells (not recorded which). The sequence derives from a woman aged 45 to 65 in good health. The CDR3: CASKKGATWGYGYTF.